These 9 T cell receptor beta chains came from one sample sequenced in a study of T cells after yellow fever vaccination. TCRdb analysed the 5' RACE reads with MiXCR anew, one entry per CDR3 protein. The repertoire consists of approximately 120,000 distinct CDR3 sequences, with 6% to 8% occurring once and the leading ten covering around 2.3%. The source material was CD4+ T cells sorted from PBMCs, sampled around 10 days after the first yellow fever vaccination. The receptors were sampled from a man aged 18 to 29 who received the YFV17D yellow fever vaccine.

This chain's CDR3 is CASSVESNYGYTF. CDR3 DNA sequence: TGTGCCAGCAGCGTAGAGAGTAACTATGGCTACACCTTC. The rearrangement uses TRBV9 and TRBJ1-2; D uncertain. The V gene's germline CDR1 is SGDLS and CDR2 YYNGEE. Trimming left V 0 bases short and J 1 base short, with 4 bases between. This CDR3 is built from 13 residues. The full variable domain, rest sourced from reference TRBV9 and TRBJ1-2, is DSGVTQTPKHLITATGQRVTLRCSPRSGDLSVYWYQQSLDQGLQFLIQYYNGEERAKGNILERFSAQQFPDLHSELNLSSLELGDSALYFCASSVESNYGYTFGSGTRLTVV.

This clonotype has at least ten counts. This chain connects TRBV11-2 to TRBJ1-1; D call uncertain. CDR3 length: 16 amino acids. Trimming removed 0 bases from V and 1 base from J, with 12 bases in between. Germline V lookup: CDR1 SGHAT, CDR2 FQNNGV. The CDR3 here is CASSLEWRLKNTEAFF. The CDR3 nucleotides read TGTGCCAGCAGCTTAGAATGGCGCCTAAAGAACACTGAAGCTTTCTTT.

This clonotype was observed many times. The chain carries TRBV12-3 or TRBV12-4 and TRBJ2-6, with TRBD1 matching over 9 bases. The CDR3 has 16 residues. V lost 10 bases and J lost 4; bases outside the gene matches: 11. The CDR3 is CATTTGGFGGANVLTF. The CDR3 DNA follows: TGTGCCACCACGACAGGGGGGTTTGGAGGGGCCAACGTCCTGACTTTC.

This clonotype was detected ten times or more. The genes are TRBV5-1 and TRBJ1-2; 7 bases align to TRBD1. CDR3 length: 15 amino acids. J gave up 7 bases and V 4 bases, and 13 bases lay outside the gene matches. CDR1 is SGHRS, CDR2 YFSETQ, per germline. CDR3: CASSAGTAATSGYTF. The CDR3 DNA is TGCGCCAGCAGCGCCGGGACAGCAGCTACCTCTGGCTACACCTTC.

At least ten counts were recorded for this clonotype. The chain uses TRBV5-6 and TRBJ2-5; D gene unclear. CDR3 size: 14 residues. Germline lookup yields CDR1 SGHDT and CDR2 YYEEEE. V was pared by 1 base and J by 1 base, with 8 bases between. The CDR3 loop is CASSLRHSQETQYF. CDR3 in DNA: TGTGCCAGCAGCTTGCGGCACTCCCAAGAGACCCAGTACTTC.

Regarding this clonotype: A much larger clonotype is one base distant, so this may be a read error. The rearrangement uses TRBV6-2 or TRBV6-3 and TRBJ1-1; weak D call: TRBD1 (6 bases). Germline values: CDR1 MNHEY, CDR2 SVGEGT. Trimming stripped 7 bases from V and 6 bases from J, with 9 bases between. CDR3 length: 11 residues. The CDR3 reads CASNQGSEAFF. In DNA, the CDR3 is TGTGCCAGCAACCAGGGGTCTGAAGCTTTCTTT.

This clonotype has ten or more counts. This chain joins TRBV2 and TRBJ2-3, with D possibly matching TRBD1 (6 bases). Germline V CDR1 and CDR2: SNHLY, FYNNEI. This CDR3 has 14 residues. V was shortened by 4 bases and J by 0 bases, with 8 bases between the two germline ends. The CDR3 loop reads CASSGQGSTDTQYF. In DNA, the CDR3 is TGTGCCAGCAGTGGGCAGGGGAGCACAGATACGCAGTATTTT. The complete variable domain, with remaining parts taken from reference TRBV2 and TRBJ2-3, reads EPEVTQTPSHQVTQMGQEVILRCVPISNHLYFYWYRQILGQKVEFLVSFYNNEISEKSEIFDDQFSVERPDGSNFTLKIRSTKLEDSAMYFCASSGQGSTDTQYFGPGTRLTVL.

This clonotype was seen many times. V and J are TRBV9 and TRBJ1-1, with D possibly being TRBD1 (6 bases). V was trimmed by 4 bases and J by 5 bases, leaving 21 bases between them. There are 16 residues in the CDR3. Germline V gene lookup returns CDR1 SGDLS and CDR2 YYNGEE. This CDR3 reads CASSILTEGGVTEAFF. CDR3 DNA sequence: TGTGCCAGCAGCATATTGACAGAGGGGGGGGTAACTGAAGCTTTCTTT.

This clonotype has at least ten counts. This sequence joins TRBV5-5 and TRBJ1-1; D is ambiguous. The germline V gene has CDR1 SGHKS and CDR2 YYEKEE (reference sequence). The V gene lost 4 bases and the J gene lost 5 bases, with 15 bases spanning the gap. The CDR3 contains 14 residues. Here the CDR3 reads CASSPLGSQTEAFF. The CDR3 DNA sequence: TGTGCCAGCAGCCCCCTCGGGAGCCAAACTGAAGCTTTCTTT.